A selection of T cell receptor beta chains follows, all from one sample in a study of HIV-infected patients and healthy controls. TCRdb fed the 5' RACE reads into MiXCR, producing one record per CDR3 protein. The data contain roughly 10,000 distinct CDR3 sequences, 8% of them singletons. The sample comprised blood. These receptors were taken from an adult in good health. The CDR3 runs from the conserved cysteine through the conserved F or W. D genes are given only for firm matches. Some rows mark clone size as missing; the rest say once, few, many or name a class of expanded clone.

d_gene: .; v_gene: TRBV29-1; j_gene: TRBJ1-2; abundance: .; CDR3aa: CSVEQVYGYTF; CDR3nt: TGCAGCGTTGAACAGGTCTATGGCTACACCTTC
d_gene: .; v_gene: TRBV29-1; j_gene: TRBJ1-1; abundance: medium-sized; CDR3aa: CSVYRLNTEAFF; CDR3nt: TGCAGCGTTTACAGGTTGAACACTGAAGCTTTCTTT
d_gene: TRBD1; v_gene: TRBV11-2; j_gene: TRBJ2-1; abundance: many; CDR3aa: CASSVMAGTGLSEQFF; CDR3nt: TGTGCCAGCAGCGTTATGGCCGGGACAGGTTTAAGTGAGCAGTTCTTC
d_gene: TRBD2; v_gene: TRBV20-1; j_gene: TRBJ2-3; abundance: medium-sized; CDR3aa: CSAIAGSTDTQYF; CDR3nt: TGCAGTGCTATAGCGGGGAGCACAGATACGCAGTATTTT
d_gene: .; v_gene: TRBV11-2; j_gene: TRBJ1-1; abundance: medium-sized; CDR3aa: CASTSGAGTEAFF; CDR3nt: TGTGCCAGCACCTCGGGGGCAGGGACTGAAGCTTTCTTT
d_gene: TRBD1; v_gene: TRBV12-3/TRBV12-4; j_gene: TRBJ1-5; abundance: few; CDR3aa: CASREQGANSNQPQHF; CDR3nt: TGTGCCAGCAGAGAACAGGGGGCAAATAGCAATCAGCCCCAGCATTTT
d_gene: .; v_gene: TRBV5-1; j_gene: TRBJ1-1; abundance: .; CDR3aa: CASSLGYNAEAFF; CDR3nt: TGCGCCAGCAGCTTGGGTTACAACGCTGAAGCTTTCTTT
d_gene: .; v_gene: TRBV12-3/TRBV12-4; j_gene: TRBJ1-5; abundance: medium-sized; CDR3aa: CASSWQGSSNQPQHF; CDR3nt: TGTGCCAGCAGTTGGCAGGGGTCGAGCAATCAGCCCCAGCATTTT
d_gene: .; v_gene: TRBV25-1; j_gene: TRBJ2-7; abundance: .; CDR3aa: CASSPQGGAYEQYF; CDR3nt: TGTGCCAGCAGTCCCCAAGGGGGAGCCTACGAGCAGTACTTC
d_gene: TRBD1; v_gene: TRBV6-2/TRBV6-3; j_gene: TRBJ1-5; abundance: few; CDR3aa: CASSSGTGPHF; CDR3nt: TGTGCCAGCAGTTCCGGGACAGGGCCCCATTTT
d_gene: TRBD2; v_gene: TRBV7-2; j_gene: TRBJ2-1; abundance: many; CDR3aa: CASSLEGTRRGEQFF; CDR3nt: TGTGCCAGCAGCTTAGAAGGGACTAGGCGAGGTGAGCAGTTCTTC
d_gene: .; v_gene: TRBV12-3/TRBV12-4; j_gene: TRBJ1-2; abundance: many; CDR3aa: CASSLQPRTDYGYTF; CDR3nt: TGTGCCAGCAGTTTACAACCTCGGACGGACTATGGCTACACCTTC
d_gene: .; v_gene: TRBV29-1; j_gene: TRBJ1-1; abundance: medium-sized; CDR3aa: CSVRDPQPYTEAFF; CDR3nt: TGCAGCGTTAGAGATCCCCAGCCTTACACTGAAGCTTTCTTT
d_gene: .; v_gene: TRBV12-3/TRBV12-4; j_gene: TRBJ1-1; abundance: many; CDR3aa: CASSSLRRGRNTEAFF; CDR3nt: TGTGCCAGCAGCTCGCTTCGGCGGGGGCGGAACACTGAAGCTTTCTTT
d_gene: .; v_gene: TRBV18; j_gene: TRBJ1-1; abundance: medium-sized; CDR3aa: CASSPQATAVGYTEAFF; CDR3nt: TGTGCCAGCTCACCTCAGGCCACAGCGGTTGGGTACACTGAAGCTTTCTTT
d_gene: .; v_gene: TRBV19; j_gene: TRBJ1-2; abundance: many; CDR3aa: CASSIWGANHGYTF; CDR3nt: TGTGCCAGTAGTATTTGGGGAGCCAACCATGGCTACACCTTC
d_gene: .; v_gene: TRBV11-2; j_gene: TRBJ2-7; abundance: .; CDR3aa: CASSLGTLGYEQYF; CDR3nt: TGTGCCAGCAGCCTCGGGACGCTTGGCTACGAGCAGTACTTC
d_gene: TRBD1; v_gene: TRBV19; j_gene: TRBJ2-3; abundance: few; CDR3aa: CASVGWTGTSTDTQYF; CDR3nt: TGTGCCAGTGTCGGATGGACAGGGACTAGCACAGATACGCAGTATTTT
d_gene: .; v_gene: TRBV4-1; j_gene: TRBJ2-7; abundance: medium-sized; CDR3aa: CASSRGLQGYEQYF; CDR3nt: TGCGCCAGCAGCCGGGGTCTCCAGGGCTACGAGCAGTACTTC
d_gene: .; v_gene: TRBV5-4; j_gene: TRBJ1-4; abundance: .; CDR3aa: CASSFSWGTNEKLFF; CDR3nt: TGTGCCAGCAGCTTTTCGTGGGGCACTAATGAAAAACTGTTTTTT
d_gene: TRBD2; v_gene: TRBV19; j_gene: TRBJ2-2; abundance: medium-sized; CDR3aa: CASSIGGTGELFF; CDR3nt: TGTGCCAGTAGTATCGGGGGGACCGGGGAGCTGTTTTTT
d_gene: TRBD1; v_gene: TRBV20-1; j_gene: TRBJ2-7; abundance: medium-sized; CDR3aa: CSAAGGEQYF; CDR3nt: TGCAGTGCTGCAGGGGGCGAGCAGTACTTC
d_gene: .; v_gene: TRBV7-9; j_gene: TRBJ1-6; abundance: medium-sized; CDR3aa: CASSSPGNSPLHF; CDR3nt: TGTGCCAGCAGCTCCCCCGGGAATTCACCCCTCCACTTT